The source of this T cell receptor beta chain is a study of blood T cells in healthy people across ages (dated by TCRdb to between 2015 and 2016). Study-wide context: Template switching captured roughly one uniquely barcoded TCR beta cDNA molecule per two T cells in model experiments. Age-related changes in TCR beta repertoire diversity were measured in the study by deep sequencing normalized with unique cDNA molecular identifiers. The donors were divided into four age groups: young (average roughly 17 years), middle-aged (about 40), aged (under 70) and long-lived (around 80). Donors of different ages were randomly distributed across sequencing lanes to avoid experimental bias. Using the same blood draw, the study looked at two additional independent replicas of 1 million unique cDNA reads for two donors, one aged 18 to 30 and the other aged 80 or older.

This clonotype was recorded at least ten times. This clone's antigen is unknown. Per-base quality was not reported, and no clone a single base away is much larger than it. Overall study results and their limits: Because donor CMV infection status was unknown, age-related changes in expanded clonotypes were potentially confounded. There was a strong correlation between observed TCR beta diversity and the percentage of naive T cells measured by flow cytometry. Observed TCR beta diversity per million T cells fell roughly linearly with age, and a significant reduction was already apparent by age around 40. Because profiling used bulk unsorted PBMCs, naive and antigen-experienced compartments could not be compared conclusively. Estimates of total diversity based on one million sequenced T cells were considered lower bounds and underestimates. The long-lived group showed more naive CD4+ T cells, fewer expanded clones and increased TCR diversity than the aged group, suggesting age selection.

Donors were 39 systemically healthy Caucasian individuals from Russia aged roughly 6 to 95 years. Around 10 milliliters of peripheral blood were drawn from each donor into EDTA-treated Vacutainer tubes. Ficoll-Paque density-gradient centrifugation was used to isolate PBMCs, with at least 6.5 million obtained per sample. Trizol reagent was used to extract total RNA from PBMCs, with at least 5 micrograms per sample. For every donor, flow cytometry on a PBMC aliquot measured the percentage of naive CD45RAhigh/CD27high T cells. Libraries were built with 5' RACE. These reads were obtained on an Illumina HiSeq 2500. A second roughly 7 to 11 cycle PCR used a sample-barcoded 5' primer and a J-beta primer mix. A template-switch 5' adaptor carrying 12 random nucleotides introduced a unique molecular identifier onto each TCR beta cDNA molecule. Each sample yielded at least 3 million CDR3-containing paired-end reads. First-strand cDNA was synthesized from all RNA with the Mint cDNA synthesis kit, primed by a TRBC-specific oligonucleotide. All cDNA was treated with uracil-DNA glycosylase and then went through a first 18-cycle PCR with the universal primers M1SS and BC2_uni_R. The original pipeline was this. For normalization, 1 million high-quality reads, each with a distinct molecular identifier, were randomly selected from each sample. Instead of being binned into consensus sequences, reads that shared molecular identifiers were thrown out. MiTCR, with a Q25 quality threshold and the strictest error-elimination algorithm, was used for CDR3 identification, clonotype clustering and error correction. A nonparametric unseen species model using Euler transformation provided a lower-bound estimate of total TCR beta diversity. TCRdb redid the processing of the public reads, applying fastp at Q25 and MiXCR, and retained in-frame beta chains. Under each unique CDR3 protein, matching rows form one entry showing the most common genes and DNA. These V and J calls originate from TCRdb's pipeline instead of the authors' own analysis. The sample data list 1.5 million or so distinct CDR3 sequences, and roughly 43% of these were observed just once. Of the sample, 4% falls within the top ten clones.

Relative to germline, V is 3 bases shorter and J is 4 bases shorter, with 7 bases between their ends. Via the germline V gene, CDR1 is MGHRA and CDR2 YSYEKL. The CDR3 runs 12 residues from the cysteine to the phenylalanine. Only the CDR3 DNA is retained, 36 bases long and in frame from the first base. The origin of this receptor is a woman aged 18 to 35 in good health. This receptor chain uses TRBV4-1 and TRBJ2-7, with a tentative D gene TRBD2 over 6 matching bases. The specimen sequenced was blood. In nucleotides, the sequence is TGCGCCAGCAGCCAGGAGGGTTACGAGCAGTACTTC. This yields the protein CASSQEGYEQYF.